This passage covers 12 T cell receptor beta chains from one sample sequenced in a study of blood T cell repertoires in COVID-19. TCRdb keeps only in-frame clones here, not all; method: immunoSEQ multiplex PCR. The sample lists 200,000 to 250,000 clones, approximately 85% seen once, with approximately 8.6% in the top ten. Specimen: PBMCs or T cells enriched from blood (not recorded which). Source of these receptors: a woman between 50 and 59 years old with acute COVID-19.

CDR3 amino acids: CASSPPNRIGQGDTEAFF. The CDR3 nucleotides read TGTGCCAGCTCACCACCGAATAGAATAGGACAGGGGGACACTGAAGCTTTCTTT. The chain recombines TRBV18 with TRBJ1-1; 10 bases are shared with TRBD1. Germline CDR1 and CDR2: KGHSH and LQKENI. V shed 0 bases and J 3 bases; nucleotides not matched to a gene: 10. The CDR3 spans 18 residues.

J is TRBJ1-6 and V is TRBV7-2; D is perhaps TRBD1 (6 bases). The V end lost 4 bases, the J end lost 2 bases, and 9 bases lay between the germline ends. Germline CDR1 is SGHTA and CDR2 is FQGNSA. This CDR3 spans 15 amino acids. CDR3 DNA: TGTGCCAGCAGCTCCACAGGGCCCTATAATTCACCCCTCCACTTT. Translation gives CASSSTGPYNSPLHF.

This chain connects TRBV9 to TRBJ2-2; possibly TRBD2 for D (5 bases). The CDR3 covers 13 residues. CDR1 and CDR2 (germline): SGDLS, YYNGEE. V shed 4 bases and J shed 1 base, with 5 bases lying between them. CDR3 region: CASSRGNTGELFF. The CDR3 DNA reads TGTGCCAGCAGCCGGGGGAACACCGGGGAGCTGTTTTTT.

The chain carries TRBV12-3 or TRBV12-4 and TRBJ1-3, with D perhaps TRBD1 (5 bases). The CDR3 runs 13 residues. V was shortened by 6 bases and J by 2 bases, with 8 bases between the two germline ends. The CDR3 protein is CASRQETGNTIYF. Here the CDR3 DNA reads TGTGCCAGCAGACAGGAAACTGGAAACACCATATATTTT.

The chain recombines TRBV15 with TRBJ1-5, with TRBD1 matching 7 bases. The CDR3 length is 14 residues. J lost 3 bases, V lost 6 bases, and 5 bases had no gene match. Per the germline V gene, CDR1 is LNHNV and CDR2 is YYDKDF (reference sequence). The CDR3 protein is CATRSTGTNQPQHF. The CDR3 DNA reads as TGTGCCACCAGATCGACAGGGACCAATCAGCCCCAGCATTTT. Filled out from reference TRBV15 and TRBJ1-5, the complete variable domain reads DAMVIQNPRYQVTQFGKPVTLSCSQTLNHNVMYWYQQKSSQAPKLLFHYYDKDFNNEADTPDNFQSRRPNTSFCFLDIRSPGLGDTAMYLCATRSTGTNQPQHFGDGTRLSIL.

The genes are TRBV3-1 (or the pseudogene TRBV3-2) and TRBJ1-2; tentative D call: TRBD1 (5 bases). Germline V gives CDR1 LGHDT, CDR2 YNNKEL (reference sequence). V lost 0 bases to trimming and J lost 7 bases, with 15 bases between them. CDR3 length equals 15 residues. The CDR3 region has the DNA TGTGCCAGCAGCCAAGATGGGACCGGGGGGGGTGGCTACACCTTC. Protein: CASSQDGTGGGGYTF.

This chain links TRBV4-2 with TRBJ1-1; TRBD1 aligns across 8 bases. V lost 4 bases and J lost 5; bases outside the gene matches: 6. CDR1 is LGHNA, CDR2 YNFKEQ, per germline. This CDR3 contains 14 residues. CDR3 amino acids: CASSRDRTGTEAFF. CDR3 nucleotides: TGTGCCAGCAGCCGAGATAGGACAGGGACTGAAGCTTTCTTT.

The rearrangement uses TRBV7-9 and TRBJ2-3; D remains ambiguous. Germline CDR1 is SEHNR and CDR2 is FQNEAQ (reference sequence). V lost 4 bases to trimming and J lost 4 bases, with 6 bases between them. CDR3 length equals 12 residues. CDR3 sequence (DNA): TGTGCCAGCAGCTCCCCGGCAGATACGCAGTATTTT. Residues: CASSSPADTQYF.

The V gene is TRBV20-1, the J gene TRBJ1-1; 7 nucleotides line up with TRBD1. Per germline, CDR1 DFQATT and CDR2 SNEGSKA (reference sequence). The length of the CDR3 is 14 residues. V lost 3 bases, J lost 5 bases, and 9 bases stayed unmatched. CDR3 residues: CSASNPQGVTEAFF. CDR3 sequence (DNA): TGCAGTGCTAGTAACCCCCAGGGGGTAACTGAAGCTTTCTTT.

The V call is TRBV21-1, the J call TRBJ2-7; TRBD1 reflects the table's D call only, with no check against the DNA. TRBV21-1 is classified as a pseudogene. The CDR3 is made up of 14 amino acids. This chain's CDR3 is CASNDNRGANEQYF. The DNA of the CDR3 is TGTGCCAGCAACGATAACAGGGGAGCAAACGAGCAGTACTTC.

CDR3 amino acids: CASSVGGGFSYTF. The DNA for the CDR3 is TGTGCCAGCAGCGTAGGAGGGGGCTTTAGCTACACCTTC. The chain carries TRBV9 and TRBJ1-2; TRBD1 agrees at 7 bases. This CDR3 is 13 amino acids long. Germline lookup yields CDR1 SGDLS and CDR2 YYNGEE. The trim removed 0 bases at V and 9 bases at J, leaving 5 bases unmatched.

This clone appeared a single time. CDR3 coding DNA: TGTGCCAGCAGCGTAGATCCAGCGGGGGCAACAGATACGCAGTATTTT. Protein sequence: CASSVDPAGATDTQYF. V and J are TRBV9 and TRBJ2-3; 8 bases are a match to TRBD2. This CDR3 has 16 residues. Germline-derived CDR1 and CDR2 are SGDLS and YYNGEE. V was pared by 0 bases and J by 3 bases, with 6 bases of the junction left unmatched.